A single sample is the source of the 30 T cell receptor beta chains below, sequenced in a study of blood T cell repertoires in COVID-19. Generated by immunoSEQ multiplex PCR, the TCRdb table keeps only in-frame clones and is missing some. The sample shows about 150,000 clones, 80% to 90% of them seen only once. Sequenced material: peripheral blood. Receptors were obtained from a man between 18 and 35 years old with COVID-19, enrolled during active disease.

This clone was observed once. The CDR3 region is CAWSMGQANTEAFF. CDR3 DNA sequence: TGTGCCTGGAGTATGGGGCAGGCGAACACTGAAGCTTTCTTT. This rearrangement joins TRBV30 to TRBJ1-1; TRBD1 might be the D (5 bases). CDR1 GTSNPN and CDR2 SVGIG come from the germline V gene (reference sequence). With 2 bases removed from V and 1 base from J, the gap between germline ends came to 11 bases. The CDR3 runs 14 residues. Drawing the rest from reference TRBV30 and TRBJ1-1, the complete variable domain is SQTIHQWPATLVQPVGSPLSLECTVEGTSNPNLYWYRQAAGRGLQLLFYSVGIGQISSEVPQNLSASRPQDRQFILSSKKLLLSDSGFYLCAWSMGQANTEAFFGQGTRLTVV.

The chain employs TRBV6-5 and TRBJ2-5; D gene ambiguous. The CDR3 covers 11 residues. The V end was cut by 5 bases, the J end by 7 bases, with 8 bases between. From germline, CDR1 is MNHEY and CDR2 SVGAGI. CDR3 nucleotide sequence: TGTGCCAGCAGTCCCGCAGGGACCCAGTACTTC. Its translation: CASSPAGTQYF.

The V gene is TRBV5-4, the J gene TRBJ2-3; the D gene is possibly TRBD1 (6 bases). Germline V gene data show CDR1 as SGHNT and CDR2 as YYREEE (reference sequence). There are 15 residues in the CDR3. V lost 3 bases, J lost 0 bases, and 11 bases lay in between. CDR3 in amino acids: CASSSYRESTDTQYF. The CDR3 nucleotides read TGTGCCAGCAGCTCTTACAGGGAAAGCACAGATACGCAGTATTTT.

V and J are TRBV5-1 and TRBJ1-1, with 8 positions matching TRBD1. CDR1 is SGHRS and CDR2 is YFSETQ in the germline V gene. The CDR3 spans 16 residues. J was trimmed by 4 bases and V by 2 bases; bases with no gene match: 10. The CDR3 DNA sequence: TGCGCCAGCAGCTTAGCACCTACAGGGGGTGGCACTGAAGCTTTCTTT. Protein: CASSLAPTGGGTEAFF.

The rearrangement joins TRBV6-6 to TRBJ2-7; TRBD2 aligns across 14 bases. The CDR3 sequence is 14 residues long. V lost 2 bases, J lost 6 bases, and 0 bases stayed unmatched. The germline CDR1 and CDR2 sequences are MNHNY and SVGAGI (reference sequence). The chain's CDR3 is CASSYGLAGGEQYF. The CDR3 DNA is TGTGCCAGCAGTTACGGACTAGCGGGAGGCGAGCAGTACTTC.

The V gene is TRBV9, the J gene TRBJ1-5, with D perhaps TRBD1 (6 bases). Germline loops: CDR1 SGDLS, CDR2 YYNGEE. The germline V and J ends were trimmed by 3 bases and 1 base, with 8 bases remaining between them. This CDR3 is built from 14 residues. CDR3 loop: CASSATGSNQPQHF. The CDR3 DNA is TGTGCCAGCAGCGCGACAGGAAGCAATCAGCCCCAGCATTTT.

V usage is TRBV5-4 and J usage is TRBJ2-7, with 12 bases that match TRBD2. CDR1 is SGHNT and CDR2 is YYREEE in the germline V gene (reference sequence). The ends lost 4 bases at V and 2 bases at J; junction bases unmatched: 10. This CDR3 region has 17 residues. The CDR3 DNA is TGTGCCAGCAGCCGAGGGCCTAGCGGGAGGGCCCCCTACGAGCAGTACTTC. Translation: CASSRGPSGRAPYEQYF.

The J gene is TRBJ2-1, the V gene TRBV6-5; 10 bases align to TRBD2. There are 13 residues in the CDR3. Trimming at V came to 8 bases and at J to 4 bases, leaving 2 bases not matched to a gene. Germline-derived CDR1 and CDR2 are MNHEY and SVGAGI. In nucleotides, the CDR3 is TGTGCCAGCGGACTAGCGGAATACAATGAGCAGTTCTTC. Encoded protein: CASGLAEYNEQFF.

The gene calls are TRBV7-2 and TRBJ2-7, with 7 bases identical to TRBD1. From germline, CDR1 is SGHTA and CDR2 FQGNSA. J was trimmed by 2 bases and V by 5 bases; bases with no gene match: 12. The CDR3 loop spans 16 amino acids. The CDR3 loop is CASSLSTGVGAYEQYF. As DNA, the CDR3 is TGTGCCAGCAGCCTATCCACAGGGGTAGGGGCCTACGAGCAGTACTTC.

The DNA for the CDR3 is TGTGCCAGTAGTCCTCCGGGACTAGCGGCCTACAATGAGCAGTTCTTC. Its translation is CASSPPGLAAYNEQFF. The chain links TRBV19 to TRBJ2-1; 11 positions agree with TRBD2. The CDR3 extends over 16 amino acids. V gave up 5 bases and J gave up 2 bases; unmatched junction bases: 5. Germline loops: CDR1 LNHDA, CDR2 SQIVND (reference sequence).

This clone appeared a few times. The V gene is TRBV29-1, the J gene TRBJ2-7; possible D gene TRBD2, 5 bases. V lost 1 base to trimming and J lost 6 bases, with 10 bases between them. This CDR3 contains 12 residues. Germline lookup yields CDR1 SQVTM and CDR2 ANQGSEA. CDR3 in DNA: TGCAGCGTTGAAGGTTTACGGGGCGAGCAGTACTTC. It encodes CSVEGLRGEQYF.

The chain links TRBV5-6 to TRBJ2-4, with TRBD2 identical over 12 bases. This CDR3 is built from 16 residues. CDR1 and CDR2 (germline): SGHDT, YYEEEE. V lost 1 base and J lost 7; bases outside the gene matches: 6. Here the CDR3 DNA reads TGTGCCAGCAGCTTGCGACTAGCGGGAGAGGTGAACATTCAGTACTTC. Translating gives CASSLRLAGEVNIQYF.

As concerns this clone: An end of the junction does not agree with germline; a read error may underlie this. J is TRBJ1-4 and V is TRBV5-8, with 7 bases that match TRBD1. CDR1 and CDR2 (germline): SGHTS, YDEGEE. The CDR3 extends over 16 amino acids. CDR3 residues: CASSNGQAATNEKLLF. In nucleotides, the CDR3 is TGTGCCAGCAGTAATGGACAGGCGGCAACTAATGAAAAACTGCTTTTT.

The rearrangement joins TRBV27 to TRBJ2-1; TRBD2 is a possible D gene (5 bases). The CDR3 is 13 amino acids. V was trimmed by 5 bases and J by 6 bases, leaving 11 bases between them. CDR1 is MNHEY and CDR2 is SMNVEV in the germline V gene (reference sequence). The CDR3 DNA sequence: TGTGCCAGCAGTCCCCCTAGCAGCAATGAGCAGTTCTTC. It is translated as CASSPPSSNEQFF.

The chain carries TRBV20-1 and TRBJ2-5; D remains unclear. Trimming took 7 bases from V and 5 from J, leaving 11 bases between them. Germline assignment: CDR1 DFQATT and CDR2 SNEGSKA (reference sequence). The CDR3 covers 11 residues. The CDR3 here is CSVNPRETQYF. DNA of the CDR3: TGCAGTGTAAACCCCCGGGAGACCCAGTACTTC.

There are a few counts of this clone. The chain links TRBV5-4 to TRBJ2-4, with D tentatively TRBD2 (5 bases). In germline, CDR1 is SGHNT, CDR2 YYREEE (reference sequence). The CDR3 sequence is 17 residues long. The V end was cut by 1 base, the J end by 0 bases, with 14 bases between. CDR3 amino acids: CASSLSAAGLAKNIQYF. CDR3 DNA sequence: TGTGCCAGCAGCTTGTCGGCAGCCGGACTAGCCAAAAACATTCAGTACTTC.

The chain couples TRBV27 to TRBJ2-1; D unresolved. This CDR3 region has 14 residues. V was clipped by 5 bases and J by 4 bases, with 12 bases between them. The germline V gene has CDR1 MNHEY and CDR2 SMNVEV (reference sequence). CDR3 DNA sequence: TGTGCCAGCAGTCCCTTATCTTTTTACAATGAGCAGTTCTTC. This translates into CASSPLSFYNEQFF.

The chain combines TRBV27 with TRBJ2-7; D is possibly TRBD2 (5 bases). The CDR3 is made up of 15 amino acids. Between the trimmed V and J ends, which lost 3 bases and 1 base, there was a span of 13 bases. Germline V gene lookup returns CDR1 MNHEY and CDR2 SMNVEV (reference sequence). Here the CDR3 DNA reads TGTGCCAGCAGTTTTGGGCGGGCGGATTCCTACGAGCAGTACTTC. Its protein product is CASSFGRADSYEQYF.

The genes are TRBV5-1 and TRBJ2-7, with a tentative D call TRBD2 (5 bases). Trimming shortened V by 0 bases and J by 2 bases, and 9 bases separated the two germline ends. Germline V gene sequence: CDR1 SGHRS, CDR2 YFSETQ. The CDR3 length is 14 residues. The CDR3: CASSLAGIPYEQYF. The CDR3 DNA reads TGCGCCAGCAGCTTGGCCGGGATTCCCTACGAGCAGTACTTC.

V is TRBV27 and J is TRBJ2-1, with a tentative D call TRBD2 (6 bases). Trimming stripped 6 bases from V and 6 bases from J, with 18 bases between. The germline CDR1 and CDR2 sequences are MNHEY and SMNVEV (reference sequence). The CDR3 length is 15 residues. The CDR3, as DNA: TGTGCCAGCAGCATATGGAGGGGAGGAAGCAATGAGCAGTTCTTC. Its protein is CASSIWRGGSNEQFF.

This rearrangement joins TRBV28 to TRBJ2-7; D may be TRBD2 (5 bases). CDR1 and CDR2 (germline): MDHEN, SYDVKM. V was pared by 5 bases and J by 4 bases, with 15 bases between. CDR3 length: 14 residues. The CDR3 region is CASSGPDFTYEQYF. Written as DNA, the CDR3 is TGTGCCAGCAGTGGCCCGGACTTCACTTACGAGCAGTACTTC. The full variable domain, completed using reference TRBV28 and TRBJ2-7, is DVKVTQSSRYLVKRTGEKVFLECVQDMDHENMFWYRQDPGLGLRLIYFSYDVKMKEKGDIPEGYSVSREKKERFSLILESASTNQTSMYLCASSGPDFTYEQYFGPGTRLTVT.

The rearrangement uses TRBV5-1 and TRBJ1-1; 10 positions match TRBD1. The CDR3 extends over 14 amino acids. V shed 4 bases and J 3 bases; nucleotides not matched to a gene: 3. Germline V lookup: CDR1 SGHRS, CDR2 YFSETQ. The DNA for the CDR3 is TGCGCCAGCAGCGAGGGACAGGGGTACACTGAAGCTTTCTTT. Translating it yields CASSEGQGYTEAFF.

The CDR3 bases are TGTGCCAGCTCACCATTCCAGGGAAATGAGCAGTTCTTC. It encodes CASSPFQGNEQFF. The V call is TRBV18, the J call TRBJ2-1; possibly TRBD1 for D (5 bases). Trimming cost V 2 bases and J 7 bases, with 9 bases left between them. Germline V gene lookup returns CDR1 KGHSH and CDR2 LQKENI. The CDR3 is made up of 13 amino acids.

This rearrangement joins TRBV5-6 to TRBJ2-4, with TRBD2 identical over 12 bases. The germline gives CDR1 SGHDT, CDR2 YYEEEE. The CDR3 contains 16 residues. The V segment lost 4 bases and the J segment 4 bases; nucleotides outside the gene matches: 6. Written as DNA, the CDR3 is TGTGCCAGCAGCGGCGGACTAGCGGGGCTTAAAAACATTCAGTACTTC. Residues: CASSGGLAGLKNIQYF.

This chain links TRBV14 with TRBJ2-3; a possible D gene is TRBD1 (5 bases). The germline V gene encodes CDR1 SGHDN and CDR2 FVKESK. This CDR3 comprises 12 residues. V was shortened by 1 base and J by 7 bases, with 6 bases between the two germline ends. The CDR3 DNA follows: TGTGCCAGCAGCCAAGGGGGCTATACGCAGTATTTT. Encoded protein: CASSQGGYTQYF.

This chain uses TRBV19 with TRBJ2-7, with TRBD2 matching 7 bases. After removal of 3 bases from V and 0 bases from J, the junction contained 11 bases not matched to a gene. The CDR3 totals 17 residues. Germline V gives CDR1 LNHDA, CDR2 SQIVND (reference sequence). The CDR3 region is CASSIKSGTDYSYEQYF. The CDR3 DNA sequence: TGTGCCAGTAGTATTAAAAGCGGGACCGATTACTCCTACGAGCAGTACTTC.

The rearrangement joins TRBV29-1 to TRBJ2-1; TRBD1 might be the D (6 bases). V lost 7 bases to trimming and J lost 6 bases, with 10 bases between them. Germline loops: CDR1 SQVTM, CDR2 ANQGSEA. The CDR3 length is 11 residues. In nucleotides, the CDR3 is TGCAGCGGTGGGACAACCAATGAGCAGTTCTTC. It is translated as CSGGTTNEQFF.

The chain uses TRBV24-1 and TRBJ2-5; possible D gene TRBD2, 6 bases. This CDR3 is built from 16 residues. V lost 4 bases, J lost 4 bases, and 18 bases lay in between. Germline V gives CDR1 KGHDR, CDR2 SFDVKD. The CDR3 nucleotides are TGTGCCACCAGTGACTTCCGCGGGGATAGAGGAGAGACCCAGTACTTC. This encodes CATSDFRGDRGETQYF.

This chain connects TRBV10-3 to TRBJ2-7; 11 nucleotides line up with TRBD2. The germline V gene has CDR1 ENHRY and CDR2 SYGVKD. The CDR3 has 16 residues. V shed 0 bases, J shed 4 bases, and the junction held 5 bases outside the gene matches. The CDR3 loop reads CAISESIAGGPYEQYF. In nucleotides, the CDR3 is TGTGCCATCAGTGAGTCGATAGCGGGAGGGCCTTACGAGCAGTACTTC.

V and J are TRBV2 and TRBJ1-5; 11 positions agree with TRBD1. Germline trimming cut 8 bases from V and 0 bases from J; bases unmatched to any gene: 9. The CDR3 totals 17 residues. Germline V lookup: CDR1 SNHLY, CDR2 FYNNEI. CDR3 amino acids: CASLEDRGLYSNQPQHF. The CDR3 bases are TGTGCCAGCCTGGAGGACAGGGGGCTTTATAGCAATCAGCCCCAGCATTTT.